Following are 32 T cell receptor beta chains from one sample sequenced in a study of blood T cells in healthy people across ages. The authors ran a second PCR of about 7 to 11 cycles using a sample-barcoded 5' primer and a J-beta primer mix. TCRdb reprocessed the 5' RACE reads via MiXCR and lists one record per CDR3 protein. The top ten hold approximately 2.1% of the sample, which has 1.5 million to 2 million distinct CDR3 sequences, approximately 50% seen once. Sample: blood. The origin of the receptors is a woman in her 40s in good health.

This chain connects TRBV7-2 to TRBJ1-2; tentative D call: TRBD1 (5 bases). Deletions cut 5 bases from V and 1 base from J, with 14 bases between. The CDR3 sequence is 15 residues long. The V gene's germline CDR1 is SGHTA and CDR2 FQGNSA. The CDR3 sequence: CASSPWTKVNYGYTF. The CDR3 coding sequence is TGTGCCAGCAGCCCATGGACAAAGGTTAACTATGGCTACACCTTC.

The chain joins TRBV20-1 to TRBJ2-3, with 9 bases aligning to TRBD2. Germline trimming cut 3 bases from V and 4 bases from J; bases unmatched to any gene: 11. The germline gives CDR1 DFQATT, CDR2 SNEGSKA (reference sequence). This CDR3 has 16 amino acids. CDR3 residues: CSARTSGTGRADTQYF. The CDR3 bases are TGCAGTGCTAGGACTAGCGGTACAGGGCGGGCAGATACGCAGTATTTT.

The V and J genes are TRBV6-5 and TRBJ2-7; D is undetermined. V gave up 2 bases and J gave up 0 bases, with 8 bases separating them. Germline lookup yields CDR1 MNHEY and CDR2 SVGAGI. The CDR3 extends over 14 amino acids. CDR3 sequence: CASSYTKFSYEQYF. CDR3 DNA sequence: TGTGCCAGCAGTTACACCAAGTTCTCCTACGAGCAGTACTTC.

The sample holds a few counts of this clonotype. The chain carries TRBV29-1 and TRBJ2-7; TRBD1 is a possible D gene (5 bases). This CDR3 contains 12 residues. Per germline, CDR1 SQVTM and CDR2 ANQGSEA. V lost 3 bases and J 4 bases, leaving 10 bases between the germline ends. The CDR3, as DNA: TGCAGCGTTGAGAGCCAGGGTTACGAGCAGTACTTC. This gives the protein CSVESQGYEQYF.

This clonotype appeared many times. V gene TRBV12-3 or TRBV12-4 combines with J gene TRBJ1-2, with 9 bases identical to TRBD1. Trimming removed 5 bases from V and 2 bases from J; junction bases left unmatched: 6. The CDR3 extends over 15 amino acids. CDR3 coding DNA: TGTGCCAGCAGTCCCGGGACAGGGAGGAACTATGGCTACACCTTC. Translating it yields CASSPGTGRNYGYTF.

DNA for the CDR3: TGTGCCAGCAGCCAACCCACACTAGCGGGGGGCGGGAATGAGCAGTTCTTC. It is translated as CASSQPTLAGGGNEQFF. The V and J genes are TRBV16 and TRBJ2-1; 12 nucleotides match TRBD2. Germline V gives CDR1 KGHSY, CDR2 FQNENV. The CDR3 sequence is 17 residues long. The J segment lost 7 bases and the V segment lost 2 bases, leaving 9 bases of the junction unmatched.

V usage is TRBV9 and J usage is TRBJ2-1; D is possibly TRBD2 (6 bases). Trimming shortened V by 2 bases and J by 9 bases, and 18 bases separated the two germline ends. Germline V gives CDR1 SGDLS, CDR2 YYNGEE. There are 15 residues in the CDR3. Here the CDR3 DNA reads TGTGCCAGCAGCGTGGCGGGACTCGCCTACGCTGAGCAGTTCTTC. Translated: CASSVAGLAYAEQFF.

This chain connects TRBV11-2 to TRBJ2-3; 7 bases map to TRBD2. V lost 1 base and J lost 5; bases outside the gene matches: 9. This CDR3 comprises 16 residues. Per the germline V gene, CDR1 is SGHAT and CDR2 is FQNNGV. CDR3 DNA: TGTGCCAGCAGCTTAGGATCGCTAGCGGTAGGAGATACGCAGTATTTT. This encodes CASSLGSLAVGDTQYF.

The J gene is TRBJ2-5, the V gene TRBV6-5; 7 bases map to TRBD2. Trimming cost V 8 bases and J 5 bases; bases outside gene matches: 8. The CDR3 has 13 amino acids. In germline, CDR1 is MNHEY, CDR2 SVGAGI. The CDR3 DNA follows: TGTGCCAGCTCGGTACTAGCGAGGGAGACCCAGTACTTC. It is translated as CASSVLARETQYF.

The CDR3 DNA reads TGTGCCAGCGAGAGTGACAGGGCTCATGAGCAGTACTTC. Translating it yields CASESDRAHEQYF. The chain links TRBV7-9 to TRBJ2-7; 7 nucleotides match TRBD1. The CDR3 is 13 residues long. CDR1 SEHNR and CDR2 FQNEAQ come from the germline V gene (reference sequence). The V segment lost 8 bases and the J segment 7 bases; nucleotides outside the gene matches: 11.

CDR3 amino acids: CASSDPTSGGAAYNEQFF. CDR3 coding DNA: TGTGCCAGCAGCGATCCAACTAGCGGGGGGGCCGCATACAATGAGCAGTTCTTC. The chain joins TRBV6-2 or TRBV6-3 to TRBJ2-1; 13 positions match TRBD2. The CDR3 totals 18 residues. Germline CDR1 is MNHEY and CDR2 is SVGEGT. J lost 4 bases, V lost 6 bases, and 12 bases had no gene match.

A remark on this clonotype: Sequence at one end of the junction differs from germline and may be a read error. The rearrangement uses TRBV6-6 and TRBJ2-4, with TRBD1 identical over 10 bases. Germline CDR1 reads MNHNY; CDR2 reads SVGAGI (reference sequence). The CDR3 is made up of 16 amino acids. The CDR3 sequence: CASSHGTGEAKSIQYF. DNA for the CDR3: TGTGCCAGCAGTCACGGGACAGGGGAGGCCAAAAGCATTCAGTACTTC.

Ten or more counts support this clonotype. V gene TRBV12-3 or TRBV12-4 combines with J gene TRBJ2-7, with 10 bases that match TRBD1. This CDR3 is built from 14 residues. J lost 5 bases, V lost 3 bases, and 4 bases had no gene match. CDR3 coding DNA: TGTGCCAGCAGTTTGGGACAGGGGATCCACGAGCAGTACTTC. This gives the protein CASSLGQGIHEQYF.

This clonotype occurred a few times. The rearrangement links TRBV7-3 to TRBJ2-3; D is ambiguous. CDR1 SGHTA and CDR2 FQGTGA come from the germline V gene. This CDR3 region has 15 residues. V was cut by 1 base and J by 2 bases, with 10 bases left in between. CDR3 nucleotide sequence: TGTGCCAGCAGCTTAATTATCGGGCCCACAGATACGCAGTATTTT. Its protein product is CASSLIIGPTDTQYF.

The chain joins TRBV29-1 to TRBJ2-1, with 8 bases that match TRBD2. V was pared by 1 base and J by 4 bases, with 9 bases of the junction left unmatched. The CDR3 sequence is 16 residues long. The V gene's germline CDR1 is SQVTM and CDR2 ANQGSEA. In DNA form, the CDR3 reads TGCAGCGTTGAAGTCCCAGCGGGGGAGATATACAATGAGCAGTTCTTC. Protein sequence: CSVEVPAGEIYNEQFF.

V is TRBV7-8 and J is TRBJ2-1; D perhaps matches TRBD2 (5 bases). CDR3 size: 14 residues. Germline V CDR1 and CDR2: SGHVS, FQNEAQ. Trimming took 4 bases from V and 3 from J, leaving 10 bases between them. CDR3 DNA: TGTGCCAGCAGCTCCGGGGTTTTCTACAATGAGCAGTTCTTC. This sequence encodes CASSSGVFYNEQFF.

The CDR3 sequence is CASSVRTLYNEQFF. In DNA form, the CDR3 reads TGTGCCAGCAGCGTAAGAACACTTTACAATGAGCAGTTCTTC. V is TRBV7-2 and J is TRBJ2-1; D is undetermined. Germline loops: CDR1 SGHTA, CDR2 FQGNSA. The ends were cut back, 5 bases at V and 4 bases at J, with 12 bases in the middle. The CDR3 extends over 14 amino acids.

The chain has TRBV6-6 and TRBJ2-5; D uncertain. The CDR3 is 12 amino acids. CDR1 and CDR2 from the germline V gene are MNHNY and SVGAGI (reference sequence). Trimming removed 6 bases from V and 5 bases from J, with 10 bases in between. The chain's CDR3 is CASSGASETQYF. The CDR3 DNA sequence: TGTGCCAGCAGCGGTGCGAGCGAGACCCAGTACTTC.

The CDR3 DNA is TGTGCCAGCAGAACGGCGGGACAGCCCCAGCATTTT. This encodes CASRTAGQPQHF. The chain is built from TRBV6-2 or TRBV6-3 and TRBJ1-5, with D unclear. The germline V gene has CDR1 MNHEY and CDR2 SVGEGT. Trimming pared 6 bases from V and 7 bases from J, leaving 10 bases between. CDR3 length equals 12 residues.

The CDR3 sequence: CASSQDSQLRTDTQYF. For the CDR3, the DNA is TGTGCCAGCAGCCAAGACTCCCAGCTCCGCACAGATACGCAGTATTTT. The rearrangement links TRBV3-1 to TRBJ2-3; the D is unclear. CDR1 and CDR2 from the germline V gene are LGHDT and YNNKEL (reference sequence). V lost 0 bases, J lost 1 base, and 11 bases lay in between. CDR3 size: 16 residues.

The chain recombines TRBV15 with TRBJ1-2; maybe TRBD1 (5 bases). V was clipped by 5 bases and J by 4 bases, with 14 bases between them. This CDR3 is 14 amino acids long. Germline assignment: CDR1 LNHNV and CDR2 YYDKDF (reference sequence). The CDR3 sequence: CATSAREPLYGYTF. The CDR3 DNA is TGTGCCACCAGCGCCAGGGAGCCCCTCTATGGCTACACCTTC.

The V and J genes are TRBV7-2 and TRBJ2-1; D is perhaps TRBD2 (7 bases). CDR1 and CDR2 from the germline V gene are SGHTA and FQGNSA. Trimming took 2 bases from V and 7 from J, leaving 30 bases between them. The CDR3 covers 20 residues. The CDR3 bases are TGTGCCAGCAGCTTATTAGGGGGGGGCCTTAGCGTCACTTTGGGGAATGAGCAGTTCTTC. It is translated as CASSLLGGGLSVTLGNEQFF.

In its sample, this clonotype was seen many times. The V call is TRBV11-3, the J call TRBJ2-6; D remains ambiguous. The V gene's germline CDR1 is SGHNT and CDR2 YENEEA. The CDR3 is made up of 15 amino acids. Trimming left V 1 base short and J 0 bases short, with 4 bases between. The CDR3 loop reads CASSLALSGANVLTF. Here the CDR3 DNA reads TGTGCCAGCAGCTTAGCCCTCTCTGGGGCCAACGTCCTGACTTTC.

The chain uses TRBV3-1 and TRBJ2-7; possibly TRBD2 for D (5 bases). The better agreement between TRBJ2-5 and the DNA end casts doubt on the J call. There are 15 residues in the CDR3. Germline V lookup: CDR1 LGHDT, CDR2 YNNKEL (reference sequence). DNA for the CDR3: TGTGCCAGCAGCCAAGCTAGCTCCTTGAGGGAGACCCAGTACTTC. Protein sequence: CASSQASSLRETQYF.

This clonotype occurred once. The V call is TRBV7-9, the J call TRBJ2-5, with 10 positions matching TRBD1. The end of the DNA is better explained by TRBJ2-4, so the J call may be wrong. Per the germline V gene, CDR1 is SEHNR and CDR2 is FQNEAQ (reference sequence). The CDR3 extends over 18 amino acids. The CDR3 region has the DNA TGTGCCAGCAGCGCTCCTCCTGGGACAGGGGTTCCCAAAAACATTCAGTACTTC. This encodes CASSAPPGTGVPKNIQYF.

V and J are TRBV13 and TRBJ2-5; D is possibly TRBD1 (6 bases). The CDR3 runs 15 residues. Per the germline V gene, CDR1 is PRHDT and CDR2 is FYEKMQ (reference sequence). V shed 5 bases and J shed 4 bases, with 17 bases lying between them. CDR3 nucleotide sequence: TGTGCCAGCAGCAACAGCCCCGGACAGCGAGAGACCCAGTACTTC. This encodes CASSNSPGQRETQYF.

The chain is built from TRBV7-9 and TRBJ1-4; no clear D gene. The CDR3 runs to 12 residues. Germline assignment: CDR1 SEHNR and CDR2 FQNEAQ (reference sequence). V lost 5 bases, J lost 6 bases, and 7 bases lay in between. The CDR3 nucleotides read TGTGCCAGCAGCCCCCAGGATGAAAAACTGTTTTTT. It encodes CASSPQDEKLFF.

The chain joins TRBV4-2 to TRBJ1-4; D not certain. Looked up from germline, CDR1 is LGHNA and CDR2 is YNFKEQ. V was cut by 4 bases and J by 8 bases, with 11 bases left in between. This CDR3 has 13 amino acids. The CDR3 region has the DNA TGTGCCAGCAGCCCGACCGCCCGCGAAAAACTGTTTTTT. Translation: CASSPTAREKLFF.

The V call is TRBV6-1, the J call TRBJ2-4; D is unclear. The CDR3 is made up of 13 amino acids. Germline-derived CDR1 and CDR2 are MNHNS and SASEGT. V dropped 3 bases and J dropped 13 bases, with 16 bases sitting between them. CDR3 coding DNA: TGTGCCAGCAGTGATAATAACTACAATGAGCAGTACTTC. Encoded protein: CASSDNNYNEQYF.

V gene TRBV6-1 combines with J gene TRBJ2-1, with D maybe TRBD1 (6 bases). The CDR3 is made up of 17 amino acids. The ends were cut back, 5 bases at V and 0 bases at J, with 17 bases in the middle. Germline loops: CDR1 MNHNS, CDR2 SASEGT. The CDR3 loop reads CASSRINRAFSYNEQFF. In nucleotides, the CDR3 is TGTGCCAGCAGTCGCATCAACAGGGCCTTCTCCTACAATGAGCAGTTCTTC.

The rearrangement links TRBV29-1 to TRBJ1-2; possibly TRBD1 for D (6 bases). Trimming left V 4 bases short and J 2 bases short, with 14 bases between. CDR3 length: 14 amino acids. Germline CDR1 reads SQVTM; CDR2 reads ANQGSEA. The CDR3 sequence is CSVAAGQQNYGYTF. The CDR3 nucleotides are TGCAGCGTTGCGGCCGGACAGCAGAACTATGGCTACACCTTC.

This rearrangement joins TRBV20-1 to TRBJ1-6; D is perhaps TRBD1 (6 bases). V was pared by 3 bases and J by 7 bases, with 19 bases between. From germline, CDR1 is DFQATT and CDR2 SNEGSKA (reference sequence). The CDR3 runs 16 residues. The CDR3 DNA follows: TGCAGTGCTAGGGACACCAGGGGAGCCCTGAATTCACCCCTCCACTTT. It specifies CSARDTRGALNSPLHF.